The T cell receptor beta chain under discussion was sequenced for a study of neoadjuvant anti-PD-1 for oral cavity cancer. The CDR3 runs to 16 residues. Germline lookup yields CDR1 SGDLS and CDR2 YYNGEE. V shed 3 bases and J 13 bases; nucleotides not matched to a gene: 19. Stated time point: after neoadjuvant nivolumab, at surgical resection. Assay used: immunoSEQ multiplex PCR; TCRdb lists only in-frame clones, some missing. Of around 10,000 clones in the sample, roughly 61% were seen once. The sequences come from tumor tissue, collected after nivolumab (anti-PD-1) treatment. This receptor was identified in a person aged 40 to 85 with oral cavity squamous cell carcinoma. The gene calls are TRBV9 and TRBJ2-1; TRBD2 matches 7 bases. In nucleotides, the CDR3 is TGTGCCAGCAGCGCCTTGGGGAGGGCTCTAGTTGTTGGTCAGTTCTTC. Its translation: CASSALGRALVVGQFF.